Listed below are T cell receptor beta chains from one sample, sequenced in a study of vaccination and CD4 T cells after COVID-19. These receptors have no identified antigens. TCRdb itself ran the PCR reads through MiXCR, one entry per CDR3 protein. This sample yields approximately 12,000 distinct CDR3 sequences, of which roughly a quarter are seen a single time; 29% belongs to the top ten. The source material was CD4+ T cells from blood, cultured in vitro, sampled before SARS-CoV-2 vaccination. Every receptor here comes from a human donor who received a COVID-19 vaccine. CDR3s include the opening cysteine and the closing phenylalanine or tryptophan. The D gene is left open where the match is weak. Size is omitted from some rows. Given values are once, few, many or a class for expanded clones.

DNA	CDR3	V	D	J	size
TGTGCCAGCAGAGAGACTAGCACAGATACGCAGTATTTT	CASRETSTDTQYF	TRBV6-1	NA	TRBJ2-3	NA
TGTGCCAGCAGCCAATACTCCCTTCGGGGTACCTATGGCTACACCTTC	CASSQYSLRGTYGYTF	TRBV14	NA	TRBJ1-2	few
TGTGCCAGTAGTATAAGGACAGGAAACTATGGCTACACCTTC	CASSIRTGNYGYTF	TRBV19	TRBD1	TRBJ1-2	few
TGCAGTGCTAAAGACCTAGCGGGACCTACCGCTAGCACAGATACGCAGTATTTT	CSAKDLAGPTASTDTQYF	TRBV20-1	TRBD2	TRBJ2-3	NA
TGCGCCAGCAGCTCTCTAAGCGGGGGGTTGGAGACCCAGTACTTC	CASSSLSGGLETQYF	TRBV5-1	TRBD2	TRBJ2-5	NA
TGTGCCAGCAGCGTTGAAGACAGGGACACTGAAGCTTTCTTT	CASSVEDRDTEAFF	TRBV9	TRBD1	TRBJ1-1	NA
TGTGCCAGCAGCGACGAGGATGCAACTAATGAAAAACTGTTTTTT	CASSDEDATNEKLFF	TRBV21-1	NA	TRBJ1-4	NA
TGTGCCACCGCCTCGGGGGAAGAAAGCTATGGCTACACCTTC	CATASGEESYGYTF	TRBV24-1	NA	TRBJ1-2	NA
TGTGCCAGCAGTGAACAAGACTATGGCTACACCTTC	CASSEQDYGYTF	TRBV2	NA	TRBJ1-2	NA
TGTGCCAGCAGCTTGGGGCTGAACACTGAAGCTTTCTTT	CASSLGLNTEAFF	TRBV5-4	NA	TRBJ1-1	few
TGTGCCAGCTCACCATCGGGGAACACTGAAGCTTTCTTT	CASSPSGNTEAFF	TRBV18	NA	TRBJ1-1	NA
TGCAGTGCTAGAGTTGGGACAGGGAACTATGGCTACACCTTC	CSARVGTGNYGYTF	TRBV20-1	TRBD1	TRBJ1-2	NA
TGTGCCAGCAGCAACAGGGATTGTGCCCCCGCTAACTATGGCTACACCTTC	CASSNRDCAPANYGYTF	TRBV21-1	NA	TRBJ1-2	few
TGTGCCAGCAGGACAGCTATCTCCTACGAGCAGTACTTC	CASRTAISYEQYF	TRBV27	NA	TRBJ2-7	NA
TGCAGTGCCAGACAGGGACAGGGCTACACCTTC	CSARQGQGYTF	TRBV20-1	TRBD1	TRBJ1-2	NA
TGTGCCAGCAGTCCATTAGCGGGGGGGTCAGAGACCCAGTACTTC	CASSPLAGGSETQYF	TRBV27	TRBD2	TRBJ2-5	few
TGTGCCAGCAGTGATAGGGGGCTAGGCATGAACACTGAAGCTTTCTTT	CASSDRGLGMNTEAFF	TRBV2	TRBD1	TRBJ1-1	few
TGCAGTGCTAGCCGACAGTTCAACTACGAGCAGTACTTC	CSASRQFNYEQYF	TRBV20-1	NA	TRBJ2-7	few
TGCGCCAGCAGCCAAGATCTTGGGAGCGGATTTAACTATGGCTACACCTTC	CASSQDLGSGFNYGYTF	TRBV4-1	NA	TRBJ1-2	few
TGCGCCAGCAGCCAAGATGGGATGGGGGGAGAGACCCAGTACTTC	CASSQDGMGGETQYF	TRBV4-1	NA	TRBJ2-5	few
TGTGCCAGCAGTGAACTGGGTTACACCGGGGAGCTGTTTTTT	CASSELGYTGELFF	TRBV2	NA	TRBJ2-2	NA
TGCAGCGTTGAAGTCCGGGGAGGAGAGACCCAGTACTTC	CSVEVRGGETQYF	TRBV29-1	NA	TRBJ2-5	NA
TGTGCCAGCAGCAGAGGACAGGGGACCTACTACGAGCAGTACTTC	CASSRGQGTYYEQYF	TRBV7-6	TRBD1	TRBJ2-7	few
TGTGCCAGCAGCCAGGGAAACACTGAAGCTTTCTTT	CASSQGNTEAFF	TRBV3-1	NA	TRBJ1-1	NA
TGTGCCACCAGCAGAGATGGTACAGGGGGCCCCTATAATTCACCCCTCCACTTT	CATSRDGTGGPYNSPLHF	TRBV15	TRBD1	TRBJ1-6	NA
TGTGCCAGCAGCCAGAGCAATTCACCCCTCCACTTT	CASSQSNSPLHF	TRBV2	NA	TRBJ1-6	few
TGTGCCTGGAGTGCATGGACTGGAAACACCATATATTTT	CAWSAWTGNTIYF	TRBV30	NA	TRBJ1-3	few
TGTGCCAGTAGTATGCGCAGCGGCACTGAAGCTTTCTTT	CASSMRSGTEAFF	TRBV19	NA	TRBJ1-1	medium-sized
TGTGCCACCAGTGATGGGGGGGCCTATGGCTACACCTTC	CATSDGGAYGYTF	TRBV24-1	NA	TRBJ1-2	NA
TGTGCCAGCAGCCAAGCCCGGACAGGCGGAGGCTACACCTTC	CASSQARTGGGYTF	TRBV14	TRBD1	TRBJ1-2	few
TGCAGTGCTGCTGTCGGACAGAAACAAGAGACCCAGTACTTC	CSAAVGQKQETQYF	TRBV20-1	NA	TRBJ2-5	NA
TGTGCCAGCAGTCCCCCGGGGACAGGGAATTCACCCCTCCACTTT	CASSPPGTGNSPLHF	TRBV6-1	TRBD1	TRBJ1-6	few
TGTGCCACCGGAGCGACCCGCTACGAGCAGTACTTC	CATGATRYEQYF	TRBV2	NA	TRBJ2-7	NA
TGTGCCAGTAGTAGTGTTGGTAGTAGCACAGATACGCAGTATTTT	CASSSVGSSTDTQYF	TRBV19	NA	TRBJ2-3	NA
TGCAGTGCCACGGGCGGAGGGGGAGACGACACTGAAGCTTTCTTT	CSATGGGGDDTEAFF	TRBV20-1	NA	TRBJ1-1	NA
TGTGCCAGCAGTTTATCCGGGACAGGGATCTACGAGCAGTACTTC	CASSLSGTGIYEQYF	TRBV27	TRBD1	TRBJ2-7	NA
TGTGCCATCAGCCCTGACACCGGACGAGCTTTCTTT	CAISPDTGRAFF	TRBV10-3	NA	TRBJ1-1	few
TGTGCCATCCGGGACAGGGAGATGAACACTGAAGCTTTCTTT	CAIRDREMNTEAFF	TRBV10-3	TRBD1	TRBJ1-1	few
TGTGCCACCAGTGACCGAGGGACAGGGGGAGGCAATCAGCCCCAGCATTTT	CATSDRGTGGGNQPQHF	TRBV24-1	TRBD1	TRBJ1-5	NA
TGTGCCAGAAGCTTCGTCTCCTTTATCCGTTTGGGGCTGAACACTGAAGCTTTCTTT	CARSFVSFIRLGLNTEAFF	TRBV5-3	NA	TRBJ1-1	NA
TGCAGTGCTAGAGAGGATGGAGTCCGATACGAGCAGTACTTC	CSAREDGVRYEQYF	TRBV20-1	NA	TRBJ2-7	NA
TGCAGTGCTGTCCCTAGCTTTGGCACAGATACGCAGTATTTT	CSAVPSFGTDTQYF	TRBV20-1	NA	TRBJ2-3	few
TGTGCCAGCAGCCAAGATCTAGGACAAGAGACCCAGTACTTC	CASSQDLGQETQYF	TRBV14	NA	TRBJ2-5	NA
TGTGCCAGCAGCTCCAGGGGGCTGGGGAACACTGAAGCTTTCTTT	CASSSRGLGNTEAFF	TRBV11-3	TRBD1	TRBJ1-1	few
TGTGCCAGCAGCTCACTAGCGGGGGGGTACAATGAGCAGTTCTTC	CASSSLAGGYNEQFF	TRBV11-2	TRBD2	TRBJ2-1	NA
TGCGCCAGCAGTGACCTAGAGGATACGCAGTATTTT	CASSDLEDTQYF	TRBV10-2	NA	TRBJ2-3	NA